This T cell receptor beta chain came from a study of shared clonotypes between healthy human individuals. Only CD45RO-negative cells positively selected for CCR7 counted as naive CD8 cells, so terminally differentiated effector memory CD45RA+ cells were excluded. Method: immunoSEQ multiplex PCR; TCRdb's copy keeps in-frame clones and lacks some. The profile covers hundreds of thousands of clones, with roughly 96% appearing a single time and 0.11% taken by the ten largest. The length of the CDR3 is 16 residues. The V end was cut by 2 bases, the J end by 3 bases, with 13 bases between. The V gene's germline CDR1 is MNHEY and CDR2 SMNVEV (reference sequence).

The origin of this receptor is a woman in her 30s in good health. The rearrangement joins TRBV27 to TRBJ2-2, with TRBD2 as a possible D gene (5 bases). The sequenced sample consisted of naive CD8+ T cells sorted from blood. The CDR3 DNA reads TGTGCCAGCAGTTTAGGAGGTCCGGGTTACACCGGGGAGCTGTTTTTT. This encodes CASSLGGPGYTGELFF.